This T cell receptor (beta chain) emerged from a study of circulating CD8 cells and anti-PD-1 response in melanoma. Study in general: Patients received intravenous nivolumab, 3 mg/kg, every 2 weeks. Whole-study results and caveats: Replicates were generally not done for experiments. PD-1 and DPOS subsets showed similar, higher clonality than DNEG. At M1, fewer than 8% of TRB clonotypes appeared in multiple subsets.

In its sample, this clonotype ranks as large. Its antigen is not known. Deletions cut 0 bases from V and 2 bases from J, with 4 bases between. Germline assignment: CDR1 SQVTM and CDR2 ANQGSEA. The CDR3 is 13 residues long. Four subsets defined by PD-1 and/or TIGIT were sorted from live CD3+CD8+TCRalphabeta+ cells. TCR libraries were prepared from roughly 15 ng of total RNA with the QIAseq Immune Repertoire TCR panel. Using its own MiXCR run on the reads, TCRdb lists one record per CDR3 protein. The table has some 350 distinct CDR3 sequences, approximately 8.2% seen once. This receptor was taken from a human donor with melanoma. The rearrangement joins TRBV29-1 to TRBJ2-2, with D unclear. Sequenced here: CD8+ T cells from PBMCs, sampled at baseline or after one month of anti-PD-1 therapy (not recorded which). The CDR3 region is CSVEDGNTGELFF. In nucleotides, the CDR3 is TGCAGCGTTGAAGACGGAAACACCGGGGAGCTGTTTTTT.